This TCR beta chain was sequenced for a study of cytomegalovirus exposure and HLA in healthy donors. Study at large: Later analysis reported that the approximately 120 validation repertoires shared the platform of the 600 to 750 first-cohort repertoires. Study-wide results and caveats: The classifier was said to identify cytomegalovirus status with high specificity and sensitivity. A later analysis found first-cohort TCR clusters tended to co-occur in the 110 or so validation repertoires.

This clone has only a few counts. Its specificity is unknown. V lost 6 bases and J lost 4; bases outside the gene matches: 11. The germline V gene encodes CDR1 SQVTM and CDR2 ANQGSEA. This CDR3 contains 14 residues. Generated by immunoSEQ multiplex PCR, the TCRdb table keeps only in-frame clones and is missing some. The table lists about 160,000 clones, about 86% of them singletons. The TCR comes from a young woman in good health and CMV-seronegative. The sequencing sample was made of PBMCs. V and J are TRBV29-1 and TRBJ1-2, with 7 positions matching TRBD1. CDR3 amino acids: CSVNDRDSSYGYTF. DNA for the CDR3: TGCAGCGTCAATGACAGGGACTCCTCCTATGGCTACACCTTC.